The clone carrying this T cell receptor (beta chain) was counted at least ten times. What it binds is unknown. The length of the CDR3 is 12 residues. The V and J ends lost 5 bases and 7 bases respectively, with 11 bases between them. CDR1 ENHRY and CDR2 SYGVKD come from the germline V gene. Amplified material comprised TCR beta CDR3 regions derived from RNA transcripts. An initial RT-PCR round employing HTBI primers preceded a second-round multiplex PCR. TCRdb analysed the multiplex PCR reads with MiXCR anew, one entry per CDR3 protein. The table lists a few hundred thousand distinct CDR3 sequences, 15% of them singletons. The sample is drawn from a study of Graves' ophthalmopathy and Graves' hyperthyroidism. For the study at large: Samples of peripheral blood were obtained at initial diagnosis, prior to treatment of any kind.

Orbital computed tomography, thyroid ultrasound, TRAb, serum thyroxine and clinical symptoms formed the basis of diagnosis. The study's findings and limits: In blood, most expanded thyroid clonotypes above 0.001 frequency were also detected. Sensitivity reached approximately 85% and specificity 75% to 82% for a 13-signature model separating ophthalmopathy from stable hyperthyroidism.

The sequence was obtained from a woman in her late teens or twenties with stable Graves' hyperthyroidism. Material for sequencing was peripheral blood. The chain uses TRBV10-3 and TRBJ1-2, with TRBD1 as a possible D gene (5 bases). CDR3 sequence (DNA): TGTGCCATCAGTCTCCAGGGAGTTGGCTACACCTTC. Translation gives CAISLQGVGYTF.